This T cell receptor (beta chain) was identified during a study of T cells in Graves' hyperthyroidism and ophthalmopathy. The V and J ends lost 8 bases and 8 bases, in that order; junction bases with no gene match: 11. Looked up from germline, CDR1 is SGHNT and CDR2 is YENEEA. The CDR3 length is 14 residues. Clinicians diagnosed patients from clinical symptoms, serum thyroxine and TRAb, thyroid ultrasound and orbital computed tomography. The study collected blood at first hyperthyroidism diagnosis, before any ophthalmopathy symptoms arose. Source material for PBMCs was more than 7.5 ml fresh peripheral blood. Amplification of TCR beta CDR3 regions used RNA as the template. The primer set for the first-round RT-PCR of the TCR CDR3 was HTBI. One entry per CDR3 protein, called by TCRdb with MiXCR from the multiplex PCR reads. The data contain around 350,000 distinct CDR3 sequences, roughly 15% of them singletons.

This clonotype was counted ten times or more. As yet, its antigen is unknown. General study findings and limits: Blood shared most expanded thyroid clonotypes above 0.001.

Sequenced input: blood. The sequence came from a woman in her 30s with Graves' hyperthyroidism that later progressed to Graves' ophthalmopathy. The chain carries TRBV11-3 and TRBJ2-1; 8 bases match TRBD1. The CDR3 region has the DNA TGTGCCAGCGCCCCGGGACAGGCGACGCATGAGCAGTTCTTC. Its protein is CASAPGQATHEQFF.